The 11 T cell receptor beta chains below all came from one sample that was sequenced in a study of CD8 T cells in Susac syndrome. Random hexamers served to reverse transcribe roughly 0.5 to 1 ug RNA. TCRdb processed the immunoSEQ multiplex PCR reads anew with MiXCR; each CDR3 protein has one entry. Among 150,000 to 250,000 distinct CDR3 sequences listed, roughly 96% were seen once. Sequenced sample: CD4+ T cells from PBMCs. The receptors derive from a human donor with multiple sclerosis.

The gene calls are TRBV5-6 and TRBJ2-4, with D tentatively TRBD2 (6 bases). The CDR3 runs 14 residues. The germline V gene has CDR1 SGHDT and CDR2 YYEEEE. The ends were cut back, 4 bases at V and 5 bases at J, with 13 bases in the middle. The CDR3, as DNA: TGTGCCAGCAGCCAAGGGACTTACGAAAACATTCAGTACTTC. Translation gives CASSQGTYENIQYF.

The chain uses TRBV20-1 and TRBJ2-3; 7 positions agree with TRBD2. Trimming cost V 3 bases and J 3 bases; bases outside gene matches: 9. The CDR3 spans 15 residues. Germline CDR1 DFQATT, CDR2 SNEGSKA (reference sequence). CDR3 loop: CSASSSRESTDTQYF. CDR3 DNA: TGCAGTGCTAGTTCGTCGCGGGAGTCAACAGATACGCAGTATTTT.

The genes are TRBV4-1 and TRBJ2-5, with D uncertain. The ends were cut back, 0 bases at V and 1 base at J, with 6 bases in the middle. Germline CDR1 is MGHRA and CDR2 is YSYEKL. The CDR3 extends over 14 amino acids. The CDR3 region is CASSQDHRQETQYF. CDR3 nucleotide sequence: TGCGCCAGCAGCCAAGATCACCGCCAAGAGACCCAGTACTTC.

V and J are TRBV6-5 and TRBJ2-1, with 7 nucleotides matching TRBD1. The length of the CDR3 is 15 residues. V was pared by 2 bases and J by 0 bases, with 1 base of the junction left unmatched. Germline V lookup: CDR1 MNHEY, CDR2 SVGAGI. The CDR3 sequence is CASSYDRASYNEQFF. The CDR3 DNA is TGTGCCAGCAGTTACGACAGGGCCTCCTACAATGAGCAGTTCTTC.

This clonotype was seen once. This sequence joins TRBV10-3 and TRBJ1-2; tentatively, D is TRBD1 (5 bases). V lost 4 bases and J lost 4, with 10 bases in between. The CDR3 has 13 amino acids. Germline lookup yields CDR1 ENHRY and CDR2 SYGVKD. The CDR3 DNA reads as TGTGCCATCAGTGGTTGGCAGGGCTATGGCTACACCTTC. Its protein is CAISGWQGYGYTF.

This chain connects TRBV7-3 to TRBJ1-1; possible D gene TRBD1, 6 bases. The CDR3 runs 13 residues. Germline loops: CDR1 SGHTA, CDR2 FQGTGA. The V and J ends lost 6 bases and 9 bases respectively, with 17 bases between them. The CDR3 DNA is TGTGCCAGCAGAAATACAGGGTCGGAGAAAGCTTTCTTT. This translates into CASRNTGSEKAFF.

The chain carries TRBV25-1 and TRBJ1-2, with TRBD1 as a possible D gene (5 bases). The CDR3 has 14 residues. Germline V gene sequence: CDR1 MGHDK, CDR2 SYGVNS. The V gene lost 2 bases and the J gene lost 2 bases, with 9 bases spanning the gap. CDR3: CASSEAGTNYGYTF. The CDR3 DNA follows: TGTGCCAGCAGTGAAGCCGGGACCAACTATGGCTACACCTTC.

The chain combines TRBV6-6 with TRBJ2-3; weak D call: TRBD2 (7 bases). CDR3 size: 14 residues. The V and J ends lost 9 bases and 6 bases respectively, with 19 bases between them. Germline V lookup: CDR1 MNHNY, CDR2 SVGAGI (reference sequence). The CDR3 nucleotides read TGTGCCAGTCGTGGGGGGGCCTTCTCGGATACGCAGTATTTT. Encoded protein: CASRGGAFSDTQYF.

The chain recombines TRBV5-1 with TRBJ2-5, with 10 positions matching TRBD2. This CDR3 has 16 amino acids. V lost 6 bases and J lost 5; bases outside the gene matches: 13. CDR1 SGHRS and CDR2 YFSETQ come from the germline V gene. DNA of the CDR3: TGCGCCAGCATAAGGAGCGGGAGGGCCGGAGAGGAGACCCAGTACTTC. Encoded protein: CASIRSGRAGEETQYF.

The CDR3 bases are TGTGCCTGGAGTGAGGCCGCCCGCATAACTACCTACGAGCAGTACTTC. Its translation is CAWSEAARITTYEQYF. This chain links TRBV30 with TRBJ2-7; D gene uncertain. The CDR3 totals 16 residues. The V end was cut by 1 base, the J end by 2 bases, with 18 bases between. Germline CDR1 GTSNPN, CDR2 SVGIG (reference sequence).

The CDR3 is CASSPAKVNEQFF. The CDR3 DNA follows: TGTGCCAGCAGCCCAGCTAAGGTCAATGAGCAGTTCTTC. V and J are TRBV7-7 and TRBJ2-1; no reliable D call. This CDR3 spans 13 amino acids. CDR1 is SSHAT, CDR2 FNYEAQ, per germline (reference sequence). V lost 5 bases, J lost 6 bases, and 11 bases lay in between.